This T cell receptor beta chain was recovered during a study of cytomegalovirus exposure and HLA in healthy donors. Study-wide points: For most TCR beta V segments, an earlier analysis put the productive rate at about 87% or about 30% of the time.

Per germline, CDR1 MNHEY and CDR2 SMNVEV (reference sequence). This CDR3 has 17 amino acids. V lost 6 bases, J lost 3 bases, and 12 bases stayed unmatched. Comments on this clone: Its antigen is unidentified.

A multiplex PCR was run with 60 Vbeta primers and 13 Jbeta primers. Libraries were prepared by immunoSEQ multiplex PCR; TCRdb keeps only in-frame clonotypes and omits some of them. The sample contains approximately 100,000 clones, around four fifths of which appear only once. The material sequenced was PBMCs. The sequence was collected from a woman aged 40 to 55 in good health and CMV-seronegative. This chain joins TRBV27 and TRBJ1-4; 8 bases agree with TRBD1. The CDR3 sequence is CASRPTFAGGANEKLFF. The CDR3 DNA follows: TGTGCCAGCAGACCGACTTTTGCAGGGGGCGCTAATGAAAAACTGTTTTTT.